This TCR beta chain was recorded in a study of neurological immune-mediated disorders. Ten or more counts support this clonotype. TCRdb re-called the 5' RACE reads with MiXCR, one entry per CDR3 protein. The sample carries more than 50,000 distinct CDR3 sequences, almost 4% recorded once. The origin of this receptor is a man aged 25-45 years with multiple sclerosis. Material: PBMCs.

CDR3 in amino acids: CSVQEGGEETQYF. CDR3 in DNA: TGCAGTGTTCAAGAAGGGGGAGAAGAGACCCAGTACTTC. This chain connects TRBV20-1 to TRBJ2-5; tentatively, D is TRBD1 (6 bases). CDR1 and CDR2 (germline): DFQATT, SNEGSKA (reference sequence). This CDR3 has 13 residues. With 7 bases removed from V and 3 bases from J, the gap between germline ends came to 15 bases.